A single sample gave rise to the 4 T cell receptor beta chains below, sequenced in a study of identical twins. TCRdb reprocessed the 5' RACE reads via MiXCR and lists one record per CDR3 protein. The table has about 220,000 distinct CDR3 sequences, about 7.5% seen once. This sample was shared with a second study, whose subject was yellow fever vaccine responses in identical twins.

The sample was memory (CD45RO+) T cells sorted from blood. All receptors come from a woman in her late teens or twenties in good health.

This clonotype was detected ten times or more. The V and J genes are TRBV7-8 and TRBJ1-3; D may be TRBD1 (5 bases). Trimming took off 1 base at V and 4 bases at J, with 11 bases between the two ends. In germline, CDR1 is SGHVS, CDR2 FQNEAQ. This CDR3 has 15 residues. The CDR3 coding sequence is TGTGCCAGCAGCTTAGTACAGGCTGCGGGAAACACCATATATTTT. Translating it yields CASSLVQAAGNTIYF. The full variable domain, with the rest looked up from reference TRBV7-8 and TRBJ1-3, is GAGVSQSPRYKVAKRGQDVALRCDPISGHVSLFWYQQALGQGPEFLTYFQNEAQLDKSGLPSDRFFAERPEGSVSTLKIQRTQQEDSAVYLCASSLVQAAGNTIYFGEGSWLTVV.

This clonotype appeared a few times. The CDR3 here is CASSSSGAQYF. CDR3 coding DNA: TGCGCCAGCAGTTCTTCCGGAGCGCAGTACTTC. The chain is built from TRBV10-1 and TRBJ2-7; D is unclear. The CDR3 consists of 11 residues. With 5 bases removed from V and 9 bases from J, the gap between germline ends came to 11 bases. The germline V gene encodes CDR1 WNHNN and CDR2 SYGVQD (reference sequence).

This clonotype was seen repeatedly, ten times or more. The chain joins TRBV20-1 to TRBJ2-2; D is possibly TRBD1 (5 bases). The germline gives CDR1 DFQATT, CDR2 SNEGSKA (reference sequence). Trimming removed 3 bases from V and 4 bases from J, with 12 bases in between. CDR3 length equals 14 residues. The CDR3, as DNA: TGCAGTGCTAGTTCGGCAGGGTTCACCGGGGAGCTGTTTTTT. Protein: CSASSAGFTGELFF.

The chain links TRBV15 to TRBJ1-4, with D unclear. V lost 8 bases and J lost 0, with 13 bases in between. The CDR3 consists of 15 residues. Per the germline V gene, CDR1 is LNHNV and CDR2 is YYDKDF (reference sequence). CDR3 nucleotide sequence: TGTGCCACCGGCTTCGGGTTTGCAACTAATGAAAAACTGTTTTTT. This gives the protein CATGFGFATNEKLFF. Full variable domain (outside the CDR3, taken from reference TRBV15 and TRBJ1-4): DAMVIQNPRYQVTQFGKPVTLSCSQTLNHNVMYWYQQKSSQAPKLLFHYYDKDFNNEADTPDNFQSRRPNTSFCFLDIRSPGLGDTAMYLCATGFGFATNEKLFFGSGTQLSVL.